A selection of T cell receptor beta chains follows, all from one sample in a study of Tregs in tolerant kidney transplant recipients. The table came from immunoSEQ multiplex PCR; TCRdb's copy has only in-frame clones and leaves some out. The sample has fewer than 100,000 clones, under 95% seen once; the top ten hold approximately 0.37%. The specimen was Tregs from blood, collected before the transplant. Receptors were obtained from a human donor who received a combined kidney and bone marrow transplant. Each CDR3 is given with its conserved first and last residue. Fields, in order: clone size, J gene, V gene, D gene, CDR3 DNA, CDR3 protein. A D gene is named only where the DNA matches it firmly. Clone size is stated in some rows and not others, as once, few, many or a class when expanded.

- | TRBJ1-2 | TRBV28 | TRBD1 | TGTGCCAGCAGCCCCCAGGGACAGGGGAACTATGGCTACACCTTC | CASSPQGQGNYGYTF
few | TRBJ1-2 | TRBV15 | - | TGTGCCACCAGCAGAGGGGTGCAGGGGGGCTACACCTTC | CATSRGVQGGYTF
- | TRBJ2-2 | TRBV2 | TRBD1 | TGTGCCGGCCGGGACAGGGAAACCGGAGAGCTGTTTTTT | CAGRDRETGELFF
- | TRBJ2-3 | TRBV28 | - | TGTGCCAGCAGTTTGGACGTCACAGATACGCAGTATTTT | CASSLDVTDTQYF
- | TRBJ2-6 | TRBV7-3 | - | TGTGCCAGCAGCTCCCCGATTGGGGCCAACGTCCTGACTTTC | CASSSPIGANVLTF
- | TRBJ2-7 | TRBV11-3 | - | TGTGCCAGCAGCTTAGGAGGTTGGGACGAGCAGTACTTC | CASSLGGWDEQYF
- | TRBJ2-1 | TRBV28 | TRBD2 | TGTGCCAGCAGTTTCCCGGGACTATGGAATGAGCAGTTCTTC | CASSFPGLWNEQFF
- | TRBJ2-7 | TRBV5-4 | - | TGTGCCAGCAGCGCCGGGCTGGGCTCCTACGAGCAGTACTTC | CASSAGLGSYEQYF
- | TRBJ2-5 | TRBV5-1 | - | TGCGCCAGCAGCTTGATGGTCCAAGAGACCCAGTACTTC | CASSLMVQETQYF
- | TRBJ2-6 | TRBV7-9 | - | TGTGCCAGCAGCCCGACGTCTGGGGCCAACGTCCTGACTTTC | CASSPTSGANVLTF
- | TRBJ2-3 | TRBV7-2 | TRBD1 | TGTGCCAGCAGCTTAAGACAGGGGGTGGAAGATACGCAGTATTTT | CASSLRQGVEDTQYF
- | TRBJ2-5 | TRBV6-5 | TRBD1 | TGTGCCAGCAGTTATCGAACAGGGGAAGAGACCCAGTACTTC | CASSYRTGEETQYF
- | TRBJ2-7 | TRBV4-1 | TRBD2 | TGCGCCAGCAGCCAAGAAAGACTAGCGGGAGATCGGTACGAGCAGTACTTC | CASSQERLAGDRYEQYF
- | TRBJ1-2 | TRBV19 | - | TGTGCCAGTAGTGCATTAGCGACGGTGAACTATGGCTACACCTTC | CASSALATVNYGYTF
- | TRBJ1-2 | TRBV28 | - | TGTGCCAGCAGTCCGGGGCCTGACAACCCCAATGGCTACACCTTC | CASSPGPDNPNGYTF
- | TRBJ2-7 | TRBV25-1 | TRBD1 | TGTGCCAGCAGAAGACAGGGGTCCTACGAGCAGTACTTC | CASRRQGSYEQYF
- | TRBJ2-7 | TRBV5-6 | - | TGTGCCAGCAGCTTGGGCATCGAGCAGTACTTC | CASSLGIEQYF
- | TRBJ2-7 | TRBV18 | - | TGTGCCAGCTCATCGACTAGTTCCGAGCAGTACTTC | CASSSTSSEQYF
once | TRBJ2-3 | TRBV18 | - | TGTGCCAGCTCACACGGACGGGACACAGATACGCAGTATTTT | CASSHGRDTDTQYF
few | TRBJ2-2 | TRBV2 | TRBD2 | TGTGCCAGCAGTCCAACTAGCGGACAAACCGGGGAGCTGTTTTTT | CASSPTSGQTGELFF
- | TRBJ2-5 | TRBV6-5 | TRBD2 | TGTGCCAGCAGTCGGATAAAGGGACTAGTGGAGACCCAGTACTTC | CASSRIKGLVETQYF
- | TRBJ2-3 | TRBV6-6 | - | TGTGCCAGCACGACCGGGATCATCACAGATACGCAGTATTTT | CASTTGIITDTQYF
- | TRBJ2-5 | TRBV7-2 | - | TGTGCCAGCAGCTTGGGGCAGTTGGAGACCCAGTACTTC | CASSLGQLETQYF
once | TRBJ2-1 | TRBV7-2 | TRBD2 | TGTGCCAGCAGCTTTAGCCAACGTGGACTAGCGGTTTACAATGAGCAGTTCTTC | CASSFSQRGLAVYNEQFF
- | TRBJ2-1 | TRBV27 | TRBD1 | TGTGCCAGCAGTCCCTACAGGGGGAGCTCCTACAATGAGCAGTTCTTC | CASSPYRGSSYNEQFF
- | TRBJ1-2 | TRBV27 | - | TGTGCCAGCAGTTCGACCGACTATGGCTACACCTTC | CASSSTDYGYTF
- | TRBJ2-7 | TRBV4-2 | TRBD2 | TGTGCCAGCAGCCAAGACGCTAGCGGGAGGACGAGCTCCTACGAGCAGTACTTC | CASSQDASGRTSSYEQYF
- | TRBJ2-7 | TRBV28 | - | TGTGCCAGCAGTTTAGGGGCGGTGAGGGTTTCTTACGAGCAGTACTTC | CASSLGAVRVSYEQYF
once | TRBJ2-1 | TRBV11-3 | TRBD1 | TGTGCCAGCAGCTCCGGACAGGCCTACAATGAGCAGTTCTTC | CASSSGQAYNEQFF
- | TRBJ2-7 | TRBV7-2 | - | TGTGCCAGCAGCTTAAATCTGGGGACGGCCTACGAGCAGTACTTC | CASSLNLGTAYEQYF